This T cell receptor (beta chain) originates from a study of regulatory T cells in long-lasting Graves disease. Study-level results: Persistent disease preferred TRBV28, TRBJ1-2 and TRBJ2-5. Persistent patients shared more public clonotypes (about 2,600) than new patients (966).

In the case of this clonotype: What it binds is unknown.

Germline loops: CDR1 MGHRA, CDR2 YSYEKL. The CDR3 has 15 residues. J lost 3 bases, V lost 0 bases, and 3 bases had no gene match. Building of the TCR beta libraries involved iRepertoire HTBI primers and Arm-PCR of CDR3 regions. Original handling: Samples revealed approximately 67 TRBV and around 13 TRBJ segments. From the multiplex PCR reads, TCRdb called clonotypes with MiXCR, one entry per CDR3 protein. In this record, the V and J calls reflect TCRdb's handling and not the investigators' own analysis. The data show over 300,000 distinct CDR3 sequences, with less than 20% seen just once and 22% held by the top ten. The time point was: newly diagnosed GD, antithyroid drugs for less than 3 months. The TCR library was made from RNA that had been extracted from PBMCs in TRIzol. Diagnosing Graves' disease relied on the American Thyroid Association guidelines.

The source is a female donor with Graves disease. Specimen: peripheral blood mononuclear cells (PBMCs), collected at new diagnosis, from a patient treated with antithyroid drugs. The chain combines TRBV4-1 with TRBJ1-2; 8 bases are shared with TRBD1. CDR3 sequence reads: CASSQEGGQDYGYTF. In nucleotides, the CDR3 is TGCGCCAGCAGCCAAGAGGGGGGACAGGACTATGGCTACACCTTC.